Below, 27 T cell receptor beta chains from the same sample are listed, as sequenced in a study of T-cell reconstitution after alpha-beta-depleted transplantation in children. Unique molecular identifiers were incorporated when the TCRbeta library was constructed. Each CDR3 protein is one row after TCRdb ran MiXCR on the PCR reads. The table records hundreds of thousands of distinct CDR3 sequences, about 11% of them present only once. Sequencing used PBMCs from the stem cell graft donor, obtained from the stem cell graft. The receptors were gathered from a human donor who donated a stem cell graft to a child with acute myeloid leukemia.

This clonotype came up many times. This chain joins TRBV18 and TRBJ2-1; D call uncertain. This CDR3 comprises 11 residues. Trimming took 6 bases from V and 10 from J, leaving 10 bases between them. Germline CDR1 and CDR2: KGHSH and LQKENI. The chain's CDR3 is CASSPKEEQFF. The CDR3 DNA is TGTGCCAGCTCGCCAAAAGAGGAGCAGTTCTTC.

The CDR3: CASTPKQGVGTQYF. In DNA, the CDR3 is TGTGCCAGCACCCCCAAACAGGGGGTGGGTACGCAGTATTTT. The J gene is TRBJ2-3, the V gene TRBV6-1, with 8 bases fitting TRBD1. This CDR3 has 14 amino acids. Germline V gene lookup returns CDR1 MNHNS and CDR2 SASEGT. The trim removed 7 bases at V and 8 bases at J, leaving 11 bases unmatched.

This clonotype came up many times. This chain links TRBV24-1 with TRBJ2-1; 15 nucleotides agree with TRBD2. The germline V gene has CDR1 KGHDR and CDR2 SFDVKD. The CDR3 spans 17 residues. The V segment lost 4 bases and the J segment 7 bases; nucleotides outside the gene matches: 7. In DNA, the CDR3 is TGTGCCACCAGTGACCGTCAGGGGACTAGCGGGGGGAATGAGCAGTTCTTC. Its protein product is CATSDRQGTSGGNEQFF.

The CDR3: CASSPIGRGQGGQPQHF. The CDR3 DNA sequence: TGTGCCAGCAGCCCGATCGGGCGGGGACAGGGGGGACAGCCCCAGCATTTT. The V gene is TRBV28, the J gene TRBJ1-5; 11 nucleotides match TRBD1. The CDR3 loop spans 17 amino acids. With 6 bases clipped from V and 7 bases from J, the junction kept 14 bases outside the gene matches. CDR1 and CDR2 from the germline V gene are MDHEN and SYDVKM.

V and J are TRBV5-1 and TRBJ1-2; the D gene is possibly TRBD1 (5 bases). The CDR3 extends over 13 amino acids. CDR1 SGHRS and CDR2 YFSETQ come from the germline V gene. V was cut by 4 bases and J by 4 bases, with 11 bases left in between. As DNA, the CDR3 is TGCGCCAGCAGCGGTCAGGGCAGCTATGGCTACACCTTC. Amino acid sequence: CASSGQGSYGYTF.

This clonotype was picked up a small number of times. The gene calls are TRBV7-3 and TRBJ2-5, with TRBD1 as a possible D gene (6 bases). CDR1 and CDR2 (germline): SGHTA, FQGTGA. This CDR3 spans 17 amino acids. Trimming cost V 1 base and J 2 bases, with 17 bases left between them. In nucleotides, the CDR3 is TGTGCCAGCAGCTTAAACCCCTCCCCTGGGACACAAGAGACCCAGTACTTC. Translated, it gives CASSLNPSPGTQETQYF.

This clonotype was seen ten or more times. The chain couples TRBV28 to TRBJ2-7; TRBD1 is a possible D gene (6 bases). The CDR3 sequence is 12 residues long. The germline V gene has CDR1 MDHEN and CDR2 SYDVKM. Deletions cut 11 bases from V and 2 bases from J, with 13 bases between. DNA for the CDR3: TGTGCCTCGGCCCAGGGGACCTACGAGCAGTACTTC. It codes for CASAQGTYEQYF. The full variable domain, completed using reference TRBV28 and TRBJ2-7, is DVKVTQSSRYLVKRTGEKVFLECVQDMDHENMFWYRQDPGLGLRLIYFSYDVKMKEKGDIPEGYSVSREKKERFSLILESASTNQTSMYLCASAQGTYEQYFGPGTRLTVT.

This clonotype was observed a few times. This chain uses TRBV7-9 with TRBJ2-3; no definite D call. The germline V gene has CDR1 SEHNR and CDR2 FQNEAQ (reference sequence). The V end was cut by 4 bases, the J end by 2 bases, with 4 bases between. This CDR3 has 12 amino acids. This CDR3 is CASSWTTDTQYF. As DNA, the CDR3 is TGTGCCAGCAGCTGGACCACAGATACGCAGTATTTT.

This clonotype was detected only a few times. The chain is built from TRBV29-1 and TRBJ1-1; D is undetermined. Trimming stripped 7 bases from V and 1 base from J, with 10 bases between. CDR1 and CDR2 (germline): SQVTM, ANQGSEA. This CDR3 spans 12 amino acids. CDR3 sequence reads: CSGGNTNTEAFF. The CDR3 region has the DNA TGCAGCGGAGGGAATACGAACACTGAAGCTTTCTTT.

This clonotype was counted many times. The CDR3 sequence: CASSLDGLAGYNEQFF. CDR3 bases: TGCGCCAGCAGCTTGGATGGACTAGCGGGGTACAATGAGCAGTTCTTC. V is TRBV5-1 and J is TRBJ2-1; 12 nucleotides match TRBD2. CDR1 and CDR2 from the germline V gene are SGHRS and YFSETQ. Germline trimming cut 0 bases from V and 4 bases from J; bases unmatched to any gene: 2. CDR3 length: 16 residues.

The genes are TRBV29-1 and TRBJ2-1; 11 nucleotides match TRBD2. The V gene end was trimmed by 7 bases and the J gene end by 9 bases; junction bases not matched to a gene: 5. CDR1 is SQVTM and CDR2 is ANQGSEA in the germline V gene. CDR3 length equals 12 residues. CDR3 protein: CSGGTSGGEQFF. CDR3 DNA: TGCAGCGGGGGGACTAGCGGCGGTGAGCAGTTCTTC.

This chain uses TRBV7-6 with TRBJ2-4, with 8 bases that match TRBD2. After removal of 7 bases from V and 5 bases from J, the junction contained 7 bases not matched to a gene. This CDR3 spans 14 amino acids. Looked up from germline, CDR1 is SGHVS and CDR2 is FNYEAQ. CDR3 region: CASNTGTSQNIQYF. In DNA form, the CDR3 reads TGTGCCAGCAACACCGGGACTAGTCAAAACATTCAGTACTTC.

The chain links TRBV20-1 to TRBJ2-1; TRBD2 agrees at 9 bases. Germline V gives CDR1 DFQATT, CDR2 SNEGSKA (reference sequence). The junction had 10 bases not matched to a gene; V was cut back by 1 base and J by 9 bases. The CDR3 runs 15 residues. This chain's CDR3 is CSARGETSGSSEQFF. The CDR3 nucleotides read TGCAGTGCTAGAGGTGAGACTAGCGGTTCAAGTGAGCAGTTCTTC.

This clonotype was detected a few times. The rearrangement uses TRBV28 and TRBJ2-7; 14 bases agree with TRBD2. J gave up 3 bases and V 4 bases, and 5 bases lay outside the gene matches. Germline CDR1 and CDR2: MDHEN and SYDVKM. This CDR3 is built from 16 residues. The CDR3 region is CASSSSGTSGGYEQYF. The CDR3 DNA follows: TGTGCCAGCAGTTCATCCGGGACTAGCGGGGGCTACGAGCAGTACTTC.

The chain employs TRBV10-2 and TRBJ2-7; the D call may be TRBD1 or TRBD2 (5 bases each). The germline CDR1 and CDR2 sequences are WSHSY and SAAADI. The CDR3 is made up of 15 amino acids. V was cut by 6 bases and J by 2 bases, with 17 bases left in between. CDR3 nucleotide sequence: TGCGCCAGCAGGACTGGGGCGGGCCCACCCTACGAGCAGTACTTC. Translated: CASRTGAGPPYEQYF.

This clonotype has at least ten counts. The rearrangement joins TRBV4-2 to TRBJ2-1, with TRBD2 as a possible D gene (6 bases). Trimming took off 3 bases at V and 5 bases at J, with 14 bases between the two ends. The CDR3 has 15 amino acids. Germline CDR1 LGHNA, CDR2 YNFKEQ. CDR3 in amino acids: CASSQGGAGNNEQFF. The CDR3 DNA sequence: TGTGCCAGCAGCCAGGGGGGTGCCGGAAACAATGAGCAGTTCTTC.

This sequence joins TRBV20-1 and TRBJ1-1; possible D gene TRBD1, 6 bases. The germline V gene encodes CDR1 DFQATT and CDR2 SNEGSKA (reference sequence). V dropped 5 bases and J dropped 0 bases, with 22 bases sitting between them. This CDR3 spans 17 amino acids. CDR3 loop: CSAFEGHPKFVNTEAFF. The CDR3 DNA follows: TGCAGTGCTTTCGAGGGACACCCTAAATTTGTGAACACTGAAGCTTTCTTT.

The chain employs TRBV6-1 and TRBJ2-1; 9 nucleotides agree with TRBD2. After removal of 2 bases from V and 5 bases from J, the junction contained 10 bases not matched to a gene. The CDR3 has 17 residues. Germline V gives CDR1 MNHNS, CDR2 SASEGT. The CDR3 DNA is TGTGCCAGCAGTGAAACCCCGCGCGGGAGGGGCCACAATGAGCAGTTCTTC. It translates to CASSETPRGRGHNEQFF.

The chain joins TRBV28 to TRBJ1-6; no clear D gene. Germline CDR1 MDHEN, CDR2 SYDVKM. V lost 2 bases to trimming and J lost 8 bases, with 10 bases between them. CDR3 length: 14 amino acids. The CDR3 region is CASSLGIGDSPLHF. CDR3 sequence (DNA): TGTGCCAGCAGTTTAGGGATTGGGGATTCACCCCTCCACTTT.

This clonotype was seen only a few times. This chain joins TRBV4-2 and TRBJ2-7; 8 nucleotides agree with TRBD2. The CDR3 covers 17 residues. V was clipped by 4 bases and J by 1 base; unmatched bases: 12. Germline V CDR1 and CDR2: LGHNA, YNFKEQ. The CDR3 nucleotides read TGTGCCAGCAGCCCTTCGGAGTCTAGCGGGTTTTCCTACGAGCAGTACTTC. Protein sequence: CASSPSESSGFSYEQYF.

This clonotype was counted ten times or more. The chain recombines TRBV27 with TRBJ2-1, with a tentative D call TRBD2 (6 bases). Trimming took off 8 bases at V and 3 bases at J, with 20 bases between the two ends. The CDR3 has 16 residues. Germline V gene sequence: CDR1 MNHEY, CDR2 SMNVEV (reference sequence). The CDR3 is CASASAGTPIYNEQFF. CDR3 bases: TGTGCCAGCGCCTCTGCCGGGACTCCGATCTACAATGAGCAGTTCTTC.

This clonotype was seen a handful of times. This sequence joins TRBV29-1 and TRBJ1-3, with no clear D. With 1 base removed from V and 1 base from J, the gap between germline ends came to 8 bases. Looked up from germline, CDR1 is SQVTM and CDR2 is ANQGSEA. This CDR3 has 14 amino acids. In nucleotides, the CDR3 is TGCAGCGTTGAAGGGGATTTTTCTGGAAACACCATATATTTT. Residues: CSVEGDFSGNTIYF.

The J gene is TRBJ2-5, the V gene TRBV10-3, with TRBD2 matching 13 bases. Germline lookup yields CDR1 ENHRY and CDR2 SYGVKD. The CDR3 length is 17 residues. V shed 3 bases, J shed 2 bases, and the junction held 6 bases outside the gene matches. CDR3 region: CAISESSGLAGQETQYF. The CDR3 DNA sequence: TGTGCCATCAGTGAAAGTTCGGGACTAGCGGGACAAGAGACCCAGTACTTC.

A few counts support this clonotype. The chain recombines TRBV29-1 with TRBJ2-5; D is ambiguous. Germline V gene data show CDR1 as SQVTM and CDR2 as ANQGSEA. The CDR3 is 12 amino acids. The V and J ends lost 4 bases and 2 bases respectively, with 8 bases between them. The CDR3 region has the DNA TGCAGCGTTGCCCGGGTACAAGAGACCCAGTACTTC. This gives the protein CSVARVQETQYF.

The V and J genes are TRBV12-3 or TRBV12-4 and TRBJ2-3, with 7 bases lining up with TRBD2. After removal of 7 bases from V and 2 bases from J, the junction contained 6 bases not matched to a gene. This CDR3 spans 14 amino acids. Here the CDR3 DNA reads TGTGCCAGCATTGGGGGAGGGCCCACAGATACGCAGTATTTT. Translation gives CASIGGGPTDTQYF.

This clonotype has a handful of counts. This chain connects TRBV3-1 to TRBJ2-3; D might be TRBD2 (6 bases). The germline V gene has CDR1 LGHDT and CDR2 YNNKEL (reference sequence). V shed 7 bases and J shed 8 bases, with 10 bases lying between them. The CDR3 covers 11 residues. The DNA of the CDR3 is TGTGCCAGCAATCGGGGAGGTACGCAGTATTTT. Protein product: CASNRGGTQYF.

There are a few counts of this clonotype. The chain joins TRBV4-3 to TRBJ2-7; TRBD1 matches 7 bases. Per germline, CDR1 LGHNA and CDR2 YSLEER. The CDR3 runs to 16 residues. Trimming removed 0 bases from V and 4 bases from J; junction bases left unmatched: 9. CDR3 in amino acids: CASSQESQGLSYEQYF. DNA of the CDR3: TGCGCCAGCAGCCAAGAATCACAGGGGCTGTCTTACGAGCAGTACTTC.